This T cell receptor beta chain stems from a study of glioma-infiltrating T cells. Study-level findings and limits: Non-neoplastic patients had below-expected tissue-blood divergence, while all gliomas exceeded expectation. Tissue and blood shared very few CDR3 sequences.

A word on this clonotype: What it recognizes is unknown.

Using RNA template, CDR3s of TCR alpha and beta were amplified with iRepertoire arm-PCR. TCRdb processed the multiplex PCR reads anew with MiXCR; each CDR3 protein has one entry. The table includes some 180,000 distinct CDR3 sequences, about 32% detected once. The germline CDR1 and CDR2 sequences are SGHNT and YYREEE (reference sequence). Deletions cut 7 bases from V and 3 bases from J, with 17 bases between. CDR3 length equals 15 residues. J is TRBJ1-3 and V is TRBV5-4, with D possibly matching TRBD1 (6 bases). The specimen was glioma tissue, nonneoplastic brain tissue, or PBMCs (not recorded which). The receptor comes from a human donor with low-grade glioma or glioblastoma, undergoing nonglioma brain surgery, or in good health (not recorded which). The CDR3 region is CASRYSGTNGNTIYF. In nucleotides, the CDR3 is TGTGCCAGCCGCTACTCCGGGACAAATGGAAACACCATATATTTT.